Following are 7 T cell receptor beta chains from one sample sequenced in a study of T cell responses to AZD1222 COVID-19 vaccine. Sequenced by immunoSEQ multiplex PCR; TCRdb stores in-frame clones only, minus some. Counted here are roughly 150,000 clones, almost 95% occurring once; the ten biggest clones make up about 2.3%. Sample: peripheral blood, taken on day 0 of AZD1222 vaccination. The origin of the receptors is an adult in good health.

V is TRBV19 and J is TRBJ2-1, with a possible D match to TRBD2 (6 bases). Germline loops: CDR1 LNHDA, CDR2 SQIVND (reference sequence). The CDR3 covers 18 residues. V was cut by 2 bases and J by 8 bases, with 25 bases left in between. CDR3 nucleotide sequence: TGTGCCAGTAGTATACCCCTGGATGGCCCTGGACTAAGGGATGAGCAGTTCTTC. Translating gives CASSIPLDGPGLRDEQFF.

This chain uses TRBV27 with TRBJ1-5, with a weak D call TRBD1 (5 bases). Trimming left V 0 bases short and J 7 bases short, with 7 bases between. The CDR3 covers 13 residues. Per germline, CDR1 MNHEY and CDR2 SMNVEV (reference sequence). This chain's CDR3 is CASSLSGHQPQHF. CDR3 DNA: TGTGCCAGCAGTTTATCAGGACACCAGCCCCAGCATTTT.

This chain uses TRBV7-9 with TRBJ2-7; 9 nucleotides agree with TRBD2. The germline V gene encodes CDR1 SEHNR and CDR2 FQNEAQ (reference sequence). Germline trimming cut 5 bases from V and 6 bases from J; bases unmatched to any gene: 20. The CDR3 spans 18 residues. The CDR3 protein is CASSPTSGVPGQSAEQYF. The CDR3 DNA is TGTGCCAGCAGCCCGACTAGCGGCGTACCGGGGCAATCAGCCGAGCAGTACTTC.

The V and J genes are TRBV3-1 (or the pseudogene TRBV3-2) and TRBJ1-1; D may be TRBD1 (5 bases). Germline V gene lookup returns CDR1 LGHDT and CDR2 YNNKEL (reference sequence). The CDR3 sequence is 15 residues long. The germline V and J ends were trimmed by 5 bases and 6 bases, with 19 bases remaining between them. In DNA form, the CDR3 reads TGTGCCAGCAGCTTCGGGGGAGGAGTGAGCGCTGAAGCTTTCTTT. Encoded protein: CASSFGGGVSAEAFF.

This chain uses TRBV28 with TRBJ1-4, with a possible D match to TRBD1 (5 bases). The V and J ends lost 10 bases and 1 base respectively, with 10 bases between them. This CDR3 contains 13 residues. Germline V gives CDR1 MDHEN, CDR2 SYDVKM. This CDR3 reads CATGGVTNEKLFF. CDR3 bases: TGTGCCACCGGGGGAGTAACTAATGAAAAACTGTTTTTT.

The rearrangement links TRBV18 to TRBJ1-2, with D possibly being TRBD1 (6 bases). Trimming took off 3 bases at V and 5 bases at J, with 10 bases between the two ends. Germline values: CDR1 KGHSH, CDR2 LQKENI. This CDR3 is built from 13 residues. CDR3 loop: CASSPSDRYGYTF. Written as DNA, the CDR3 is TGTGCCAGCTCACCTTCGGACAGATATGGCTACACCTTC.

This clone was detected once. The V call is TRBV7-2, the J call TRBJ2-7; D may be TRBD1 or TRBD2 (5 bases each). The CDR3 totals 16 residues. Looked up from germline, CDR1 is SGHTA and CDR2 is FQGNSA. Trimming shortened V by 3 bases and J by 0 bases, and 15 bases separated the two germline ends. CDR3 DNA sequence: TGTGCCAGCAGCTTTTCATCCGGGACGCACTCCTACGAGCAGTACTTC. This gives the protein CASSFSSGTHSYEQYF.